One and the same sample provided the 9 T cell receptor beta chains below, sequenced in a study of regulatory T cells in long-lasting Graves disease. Construction of the TCR beta libraries employed iRepertoire HTBI primers in conjunction with Arm-PCR of CDR3 regions. Each CDR3 protein is one row after TCRdb ran MiXCR on the multiplex PCR reads. This table holds about 220,000 distinct CDR3 sequences, 15% to 20% found once. The time point denotes: newly diagnosed GD, antithyroid drugs for less than 3 months. Generation of the TCR library employed RNA extracted from PBMCs. Another study also made use of these data, one on T cells in Graves' hyperthyroidism and ophthalmopathy.

The input for sequencing was peripheral blood mononuclear cells (PBMCs), taken at new diagnosis, from a patient treated with antithyroid drugs. The receptor set was obtained from a woman aged 30 to 39 with Graves disease.

This clonotype has only one observation. The CDR3 DNA sequence: TGTGCCAGCATTCCCGGGGGAGGAGAGGTCGAAAAACTGTTTTTT. Amino acids: CASIPGGGEVEKLFF. The chain couples TRBV3-1 to TRBJ1-4; TRBD1 is a possible D gene (5 bases). The CDR3 totals 15 residues. The V end was cut by 7 bases, the J end by 8 bases, with 20 bases between. From germline, CDR1 is LGHDT and CDR2 YNNKEL (reference sequence).

Note on this clonotype: This may stem from a read error, because a much larger clone lies one nucleotide away. It is likely a read error, because the conserved phenylalanine at the end of the CDR3 is missing. This chain connects TRBV7-9 to TRBJ2-1; D might be TRBD2 (5 bases). With 9 bases removed from V and 10 bases from J, the gap between germline ends came to 19 bases. Germline V gives CDR1 SEHNR, CDR2 FQNEAQ (reference sequence). The CDR3 runs to 13 residues. The CDR3 DNA is TGTGCCAGTACTCGAGAGGGAAGTTACGAGCAGTTCCTC. It specifies CASTREGSYEQFL.

Comments on this clonotype: A read error may explain this, as a much larger clone is one base away. The J gene is TRBJ1-2, the V gene TRBV7-9; D is unresolved. The CDR3 loop spans 13 amino acids. Germline V lookup: CDR1 SEHNR, CDR2 FQNEAQ (reference sequence). The CDR3 DNA follows: TGTGTCAGCAGCTTAAACAGCGACTATGGCTACACCTTC. Protein: CVSSLNSDYGYTF.

In this sample, this clonotype turned up a few times. The chain recombines TRBV20-1 with TRBJ2-3; TRBD1 agrees at 8 bases. The V gene's germline CDR1 is DFQATT and CDR2 SNEGSKA (reference sequence). The trim removed 0 bases at V and 3 bases at J, leaving 5 bases unmatched. The CDR3 runs 15 residues. The CDR3 DNA is TGCAGTGCTAGAGATGGCGGGACAGGTACAGATACGCAGTATTTT. This codes for CSARDGGTGTDTQYF.

In its sample, this clonotype was seen many times. J is TRBJ1-5 and V is TRBV2; 7 nucleotides line up with TRBD1. After removal of 5 bases from V and 4 bases from J, the junction contained 5 bases not matched to a gene. Looked up from germline, CDR1 is SNHLY and CDR2 is FYNNEI. The CDR3 consists of 14 residues. The CDR3 protein is CASSPGQKNQPQHF. For the CDR3, the DNA is TGTGCCAGCAGTCCGGGACAGAAGAATCAGCCCCAGCATTTT. Full variable domain (remainder filled in from reference TRBV2 and TRBJ1-5): EPEVTQTPSHQVTQMGQEVILRCVPISNHLYFYWYRQILGQKVEFLVSFYNNEISEKSEIFDDQFSVERPDGSNFTLKIRSTKLEDSAMYFCASSPGQKNQPQHFGDGTRLSIL.

This clonotype has only a few counts. The rearrangement uses TRBV29-1 and TRBJ1-1; a possible D gene is TRBD1 (5 bases). The CDR3 sequence is 11 residues long. Trimming left V 7 bases short and J 1 base short, with 7 bases between. Germline V gene lookup returns CDR1 SQVTM and CDR2 ANQGSEA. In DNA, the CDR3 is TGCAGCGGGGGCTGGAACACTGAAGCTTTCTTT. Residues: CSGGWNTEAFF.

There are many counts of this clonotype. The gene calls are TRBV2 and TRBJ1-2; 8 nucleotides match TRBD1. V dropped 5 bases and J dropped 2; count of bases not matched to a gene: 4. The germline V gene has CDR1 SNHLY and CDR2 FYNNEI. CDR3 size: 14 residues. CDR3 DNA: TGTGCCAGCAGTTACAGGGGGATGAACTATGGCTACACCTTC. This encodes CASSYRGMNYGYTF.

Written as DNA, the CDR3 is TGTGCCAGTAGTCCAAAGTTCCGAAACACCGGGGAGCTGTTTTTT. Protein sequence: CASSPKFRNTGELFF. The rearrangement links TRBV19 to TRBJ2-2; D gene uncertain. The CDR3 is 15 amino acids. Germline CDR1 LNHDA, CDR2 SQIVND (reference sequence). V lost 5 bases, J lost 2 bases, and 12 bases lay in between.

In this sample, this clonotype turned up many times. The V call is TRBV6-1, the J call TRBJ1-2; tentative D call: TRBD1 (5 bases). Germline CDR1 reads MNHNS; CDR2 reads SASEGT. The CDR3 consists of 13 residues. Trimming left V 8 bases short and J 4 bases short, with 14 bases between. The CDR3 bases are TGTGCCAGCTCCTATAATACAGGCTATGGCTACACCTTC. Translation: CASSYNTGYGYTF.